Below, 15 T cell receptor beta chains from the same sample are listed, as sequenced in a study of T cell responses to AZD1222 COVID-19 vaccine. TCRdb's copy holds only in-frame clones and misses some; the assay was immunoSEQ multiplex PCR. The sample lists about 110,000 clones; 90% to 95% were seen once. The sample here was peripheral blood, taken on day 0 of AZD1222 vaccination. The receptors stem from an adult in good health.

The chain is built from TRBV3-1 (or the pseudogene TRBV3-2) and TRBJ2-1; D may match TRBD1 or TRBD2 (5 bases each). Germline CDR1 is LGHDT and CDR2 is YNNKEL (reference sequence). Trimming left V 5 bases short and J 14 bases short, with 13 bases between. CDR3 length: 11 residues. CDR3 region: CASSSGHAKFF. The CDR3 DNA sequence: TGTGCCAGCAGCTCGGGGCATGCTAAGTTCTTC.

This clone showed up just a few times. The chain links TRBV6-2 or TRBV6-3 to TRBJ1-6, with D possibly TRBD1 on 5 matching bases. Trimming took 5 bases from V and 9 from J, leaving 20 bases between them. CDR3 size: 16 residues. Germline CDR1 is MNHEY and CDR2 is SVGEGT. This CDR3 is CASSPVLGGVSSPLHF. The CDR3, as DNA: TGTGCCAGCAGTCCAGTATTGGGGGGGGTCAGTTCACCCCTCCACTTT.

The chain couples TRBV6-5 to TRBJ1-5; no clear D gene. The CDR3 has 14 amino acids. In germline, CDR1 is MNHEY, CDR2 SVGAGI. Trimming removed 2 bases at V and 0 bases at J, with 5 bases between. CDR3 sequence: CASSYGDSNQPQHF. CDR3 nucleotide sequence: TGTGCCAGCAGTTACGGTGATAGCAATCAGCCCCAGCATTTT.

This clone was observed a few times. The genes are TRBV6-6 and TRBJ1-1, with D unclear. Trimming removed 2 bases from V and 10 bases from J, with 11 bases in between. This CDR3 spans 12 amino acids. Germline-derived CDR1 and CDR2 are MNHNY and SVGAGI (reference sequence). CDR3 sequence reads: CASSYEVGGAFF. The CDR3 DNA reads as TGTGCCAGCAGTTACGAGGTTGGAGGAGCTTTCTTT.

The chain's CDR3 is CASSGGKNTGELFF. CDR3 DNA: TGCGCCAGCAGCGGGGGGAAGAACACCGGGGAGCTGTTTTTT. The chain uses TRBV5-1 and TRBJ2-2; D may be TRBD2 (6 bases). Germline V lookup: CDR1 SGHRS, CDR2 YFSETQ. Trimming took off 4 bases at V and 1 base at J, with 8 bases between the two ends. This CDR3 region has 14 residues.

This sequence joins TRBV6-2 or TRBV6-3 and TRBJ2-3, with TRBD2 matching 12 bases. After removal of 6 bases from V and 14 bases from J, the junction contained 12 bases not matched to a gene. Germline V CDR1 and CDR2: MNHEY, SVGEGT. The CDR3 consists of 14 residues. CDR3 sequence (DNA): TGTGCCAGCAGCCTATGGACTAGCGGGGAGCGATTGTATTTT. Protein product: CASSLWTSGERLYF.

This rearrangement joins TRBV5-4 to TRBJ1-1, with 8 bases that match TRBD1. Germline trimming cut 3 bases from V and 1 base from J; bases unmatched to any gene: 2. CDR1 and CDR2 (germline): SGHNT, YYREEE (reference sequence). The CDR3 runs 14 residues. The CDR3 DNA reads as TGTGCCAGCAGCTCCGGGACAGGGAACACTGAAGCTTTCTTT. Encoded protein: CASSSGTGNTEAFF.

The chain combines TRBV7-9 with TRBJ2-2, with a weak D call TRBD1 (5 bases). Trimming removed 5 bases from V and 7 bases from J, with 8 bases in between. The CDR3 sequence is 12 residues long. CDR1 is SEHNR, CDR2 FQNEAQ, per germline (reference sequence). The CDR3 DNA reads TGTGCCAGCAGCCCCCAGGGCGGGGAGCTGTTTTTT. Amino acid sequence: CASSPQGGELFF.

This chain joins TRBV20-1 and TRBJ1-4, with D possibly being TRBD1 (6 bases). Trimming shortened V by 3 bases and J by 2 bases, and 22 bases separated the two germline ends. Germline CDR1 is DFQATT and CDR2 is SNEGSKA (reference sequence). CDR3 length: 18 residues. CDR3 region: CSASGRQARMGTNEKLFF. The CDR3 DNA follows: TGCAGTGCTAGTGGGCGACAGGCTAGAATGGGGACTAATGAAAAACTGTTTTTT.

The chain combines TRBV6-5 with TRBJ2-1; D possibly corresponds to TRBD2 (5 bases). CDR1 and CDR2 from the germline V gene are MNHEY and SVGAGI. The length of the CDR3 is 13 residues. V was pared by 6 bases and J by 14 bases, with 20 bases between. DNA for the CDR3: TGTGCCAGCAGGGCCAAGTCGGCTAGCAGCGAGTTCTTC. Protein sequence: CASRAKSASSEFF.

This clone is judged medium-sized. The V gene is TRBV19, the J gene TRBJ2-3, with 9 bases that match TRBD2. Losses at the gene ends were 3 bases for V and 0 bases for J; bases not matched to a gene: 7. CDR1 and CDR2 from the germline V gene are LNHDA and SQIVND (reference sequence). CDR3 size: 17 residues. The DNA of the CDR3 is TGTGCCAGTAGTATGGCGGGGGGGCCCCGGAGCACAGATACGCAGTATTTT. It codes for CASSMAGGPRSTDTQYF.

The chain uses TRBV30 and TRBJ2-4; D could derive from TRBD1 or TRBD2 (6 bases each). The CDR3 is 16 residues long. CDR1 is GTSNPN and CDR2 is SVGIG in the germline V gene (reference sequence). V shed 0 bases and J shed 0 bases, with 12 bases lying between them. The chain's CDR3 is CAWSVGGGLAKNIQYF. In nucleotides, the CDR3 is TGTGCCTGGAGTGTAGGAGGGGGTCTAGCCAAAAACATTCAGTACTTC.

V is TRBV7-6 and J is TRBJ1-2; a weak D match, TRBD1 (5 bases). Germline assignment: CDR1 SGHVS and CDR2 FNYEAQ. The CDR3 sequence is 14 residues long. Trimming took off 5 bases at V and 5 bases at J, with 15 bases between the two ends. In DNA form, the CDR3 reads TGTGCCAGCAGCCCCCGCGGGGCCGGGTATGGCTACACCTTC. Translating it yields CASSPRGAGYGYTF.

The CDR3 nucleotides read TGTGCCAGCAGCGCGTACGAGGGGCGGGAAAAACTGTTTTTT. Translating gives CASSAYEGREKLFF. The chain joins TRBV7-9 to TRBJ1-4; maybe TRBD1 (5 bases). V lost 5 bases to trimming and J lost 8 bases, with 15 bases between them. The CDR3 has 14 amino acids. The germline V gene encodes CDR1 SEHNR and CDR2 FQNEAQ (reference sequence).

The chain joins TRBV5-1 to TRBJ2-2, with a weak D call TRBD1 (6 bases). V shed 1 base and J shed 1 base, with 8 bases lying between them. Germline CDR1 reads SGHRS; CDR2 reads YFSETQ. This CDR3 is built from 15 residues. The CDR3 sequence is CASSLYRENTGELFF. The CDR3 DNA sequence: TGCGCCAGCAGCTTGTACAGGGAGAACACCGGGGAGCTGTTTTTT.